This record covers a single TCR beta chain. What it binds is not known. CDR1 and CDR2 from the germline V gene are KGHSH and LQKENI. CDR3 size: 15 residues. V was pared by 3 bases and J by 2 bases, with 13 bases between. These data are taken from a study of PD-1 blockade in classical Hodgkin lymphoma. Findings and limits, study-wide: Complete responders started with a diversity level that resembled newly diagnosed patients at baseline. TCR diversity in CD4+, not CD8+, cells rose significantly by C4D1.

Method: immunoSEQ multiplex PCR; TCRdb's copy keeps in-frame clones and lacks some. The sample holds just over 50,000 clones, just under 75% seen once. All patients relapsed after autologous stem cell transplantation, and brentuximab vedotin exposure varied. Complete response, partial response or progressive disease constituted the best response categories observed. Sequencing used peripheral blood mononuclear cells (PBMCs), obtained before the second cycle of nivolumab. The rearrangement uses TRBV18 and TRBJ1-2, with D possibly matching TRBD1 (6 bases). The sequence came from a human donor with classical Hodgkin lymphoma. The CDR3 coding sequence is TGTGCCAGCTCACCCCCAGGACAGCAGAACTATGGCTACACCTTC. Translated: CASSPPGQQNYGYTF.